This T cell receptor (beta chain) is from a study of T cell responses to AZD1222 COVID-19 vaccine. Study conclusions and caveats: Unmutated regions of variants are reportedly targeted by nearly half of spike-specific TCRs.

To note about this clone: Its matching antigen is unknown.

The data were produced by immunoSEQ multiplex PCR, yet TCRdb's version contains in-frame clones alone and is incomplete. The profile shows 150,000 to 170,000 clones, about 88% of them singletons. This CDR3 is built from 12 residues. Per germline, CDR1 SGDLS and CDR2 YYNGEE. The V gene lost 6 bases and the J gene lost 10 bases, with 16 bases spanning the gap. The chain joins TRBV9 to TRBJ1-2; no clear D gene. Specimen: peripheral blood, collected on day 0 of AZD1222 vaccination. This clonotype was obtained from an adult in good health. The CDR3 sequence: CASTTPSEDYTF. The CDR3 coding sequence is TGTGCCAGCACCACCCCCAGCGAGGACTACACCTTC. Filled out from reference TRBV9 and TRBJ1-2, the complete variable domain reads DSGVTQTPKHLITATGQRVTLRCSPRSGDLSVYWYQQSLDQGLQFLIQYYNGEERAKGNILERFSAQQFPDLHSELNLSSLELGDSALYFCASTTPSEDYTFGSGTRLTVV.